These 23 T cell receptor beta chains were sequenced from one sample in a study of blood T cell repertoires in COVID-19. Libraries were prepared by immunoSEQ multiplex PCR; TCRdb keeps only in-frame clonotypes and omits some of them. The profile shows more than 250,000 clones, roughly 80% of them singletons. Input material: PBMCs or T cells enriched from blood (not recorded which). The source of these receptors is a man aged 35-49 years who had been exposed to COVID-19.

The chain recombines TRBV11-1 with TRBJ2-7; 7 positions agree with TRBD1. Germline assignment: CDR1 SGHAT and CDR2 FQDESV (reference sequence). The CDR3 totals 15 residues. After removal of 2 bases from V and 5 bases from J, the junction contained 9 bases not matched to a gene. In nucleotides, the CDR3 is TGTGCCAGCAGCTTATTGGGGACAGCACGCAACGAGCAGTACTTC. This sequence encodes CASSLLGTARNEQYF.

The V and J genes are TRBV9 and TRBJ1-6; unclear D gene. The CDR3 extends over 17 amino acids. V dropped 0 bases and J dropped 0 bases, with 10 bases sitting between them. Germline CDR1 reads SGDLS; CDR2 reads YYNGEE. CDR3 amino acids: CASSVGEGSSYNSPLHF. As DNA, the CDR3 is TGTGCCAGCAGCGTAGGGGAGGGTAGCTCCTATAATTCACCCCTCCACTTT.

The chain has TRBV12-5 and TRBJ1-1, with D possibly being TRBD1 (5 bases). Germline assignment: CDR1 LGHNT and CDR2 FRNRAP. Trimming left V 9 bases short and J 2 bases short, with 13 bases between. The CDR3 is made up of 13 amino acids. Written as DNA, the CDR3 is TGTGCTAGCGACGGGGGGTCAAACACTGAAGCTTTCTTT. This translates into CASDGGSNTEAFF.

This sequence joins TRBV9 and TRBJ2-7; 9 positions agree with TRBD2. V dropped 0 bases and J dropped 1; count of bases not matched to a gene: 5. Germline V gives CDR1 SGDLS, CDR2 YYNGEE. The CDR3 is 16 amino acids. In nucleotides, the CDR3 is TGTGCCAGCAGCGTAGCCGGGACTAGCTCTTCCTACGAGCAGTACTTC. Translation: CASSVAGTSSSYEQYF.

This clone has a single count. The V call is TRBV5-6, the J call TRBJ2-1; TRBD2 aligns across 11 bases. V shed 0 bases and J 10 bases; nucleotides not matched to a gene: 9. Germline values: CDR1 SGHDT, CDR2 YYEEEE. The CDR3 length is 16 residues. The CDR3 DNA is TGTGCCAGCAGCTTGGCCGGCGCTAGCGGGAGGTTCGAGCAGTTCTTC. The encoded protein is CASSLAGASGRFEQFF.

The CDR3 DNA reads as TGCAGCGGACGGACAGATCAAGAGACCCAGTACTTC. Translating gives CSGRTDQETQYF. This rearrangement joins TRBV29-1 to TRBJ2-5; perhaps TRBD1 as D (6 bases). Germline V CDR1 and CDR2: SQVTM, ANQGSEA. The CDR3 is 12 residues long. Trimming removed 7 bases from V and 2 bases from J, with 11 bases in between.

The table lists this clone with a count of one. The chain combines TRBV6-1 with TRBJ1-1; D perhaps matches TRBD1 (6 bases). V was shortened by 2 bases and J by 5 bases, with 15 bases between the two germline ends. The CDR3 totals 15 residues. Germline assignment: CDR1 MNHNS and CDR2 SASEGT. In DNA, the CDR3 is TGTGCCAGCAGTGAAAATGGGACACCTAAGACTGAAGCTTTCTTT. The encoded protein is CASSENGTPKTEAFF.

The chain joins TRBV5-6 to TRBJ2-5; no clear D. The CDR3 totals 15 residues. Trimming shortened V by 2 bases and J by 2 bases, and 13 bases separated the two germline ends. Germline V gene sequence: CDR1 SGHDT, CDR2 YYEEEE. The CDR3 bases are TGTGCCAGCAGCTTCGGGTACGGTAATCAAGAGACCCAGTACTTC. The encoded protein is CASSFGYGNQETQYF.

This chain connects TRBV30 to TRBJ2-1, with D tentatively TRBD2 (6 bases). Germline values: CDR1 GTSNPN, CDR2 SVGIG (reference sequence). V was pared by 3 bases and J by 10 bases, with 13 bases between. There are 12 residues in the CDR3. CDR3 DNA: TGTGCCTGGAGCCGACTAGGCCCCGAGCAGTTCTTC. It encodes CAWSRLGPEQFF.

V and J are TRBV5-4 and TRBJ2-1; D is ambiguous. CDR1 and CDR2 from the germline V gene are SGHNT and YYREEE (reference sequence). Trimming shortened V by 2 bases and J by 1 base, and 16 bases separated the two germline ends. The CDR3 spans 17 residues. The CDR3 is CASSFSPNYGSYNEQFF. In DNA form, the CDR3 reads TGTGCCAGCAGCTTTTCCCCAAACTATGGGTCCTACAATGAGCAGTTCTTC.

The CDR3 coding sequence is TGTGCCAGTAGTATATGGCAGGCCAAAGAGACCCAGTACTTC. Protein sequence: CASSIWQAKETQYF. The V call is TRBV19, the J call TRBJ2-5; D is undetermined. The V end lost 2 bases, the J end lost 3 bases, and 10 bases lay between the germline ends. The germline gives CDR1 LNHDA, CDR2 SQIVND (reference sequence). This CDR3 has 14 residues.

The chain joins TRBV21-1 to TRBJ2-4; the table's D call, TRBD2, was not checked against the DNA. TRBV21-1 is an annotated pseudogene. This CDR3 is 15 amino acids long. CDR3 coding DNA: TGTGCCAGCAGCAAACTAGCGGGAGCCAAAAACATTCAGTACTTC. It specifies CASSKLAGAKNIQYF.

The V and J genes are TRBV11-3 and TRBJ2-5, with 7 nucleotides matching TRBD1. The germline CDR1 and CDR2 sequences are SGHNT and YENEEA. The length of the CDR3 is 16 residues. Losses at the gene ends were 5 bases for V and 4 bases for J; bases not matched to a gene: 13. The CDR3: CASSNPTRDRAETQYF. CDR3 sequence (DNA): TGTGCCAGCAGCAACCCCACCCGGGACAGAGCAGAGACCCAGTACTTC.

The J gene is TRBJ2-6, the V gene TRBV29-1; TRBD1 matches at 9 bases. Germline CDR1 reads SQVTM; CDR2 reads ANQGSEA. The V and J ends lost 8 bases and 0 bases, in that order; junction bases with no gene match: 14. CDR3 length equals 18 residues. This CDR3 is CSTQIPGTGSSGANVLTF. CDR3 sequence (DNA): TGCAGCACCCAGATCCCCGGGACAGGGAGCTCTGGGGCCAACGTCCTGACTTTC.

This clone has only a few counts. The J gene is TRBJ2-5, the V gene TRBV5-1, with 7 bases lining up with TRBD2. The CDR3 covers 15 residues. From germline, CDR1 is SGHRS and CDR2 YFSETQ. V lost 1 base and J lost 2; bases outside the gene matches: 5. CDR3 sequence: CASSLLSSGQETQYF. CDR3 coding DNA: TGCGCCAGCAGCTTGCTCTCTAGCGGACAAGAGACCCAGTACTTC. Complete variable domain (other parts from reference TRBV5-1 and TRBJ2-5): KAGVTQTPRYLIKTRGQQVTLSCSPISGHRSVSWYQQTPGQGLQFLFEYFSETQRNKGNFPGRFSGRQFSNSRSEMNVSTLELGDSALYLCASSLLSSGQETQYFGPGTRLLVL.

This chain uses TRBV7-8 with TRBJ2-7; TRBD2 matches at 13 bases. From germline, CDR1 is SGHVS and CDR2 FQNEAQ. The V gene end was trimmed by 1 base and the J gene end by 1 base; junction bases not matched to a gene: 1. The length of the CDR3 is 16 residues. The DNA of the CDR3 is TGTGCCAGCAGCTTAGGGACTAGCGGGAGTTCCTACGAGCAGTACTTC. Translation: CASSLGTSGSSYEQYF. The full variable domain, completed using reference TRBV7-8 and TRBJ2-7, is GAGVSQSPRYKVAKRGQDVALRCDPISGHVSLFWYQQALGQGPEFLTYFQNEAQLDKSGLPSDRFFAERPEGSVSTLKIQRTQQEDSAVYLCASSLGTSGSSYEQYFGPGTRLTVT.

CDR3 protein: CASSQETGGDTGELFF. The CDR3, as DNA: TGTGCCAGCAGCCAAGAGACAGGGGGGGACACCGGGGAGCTGTTTTTT. The rearrangement joins TRBV4-2 to TRBJ2-2, with 9 bases aligning to TRBD1. The CDR3 contains 16 residues. With 0 bases clipped from V and 3 bases from J, the junction kept 2 bases outside the gene matches. Germline V gives CDR1 LGHNA, CDR2 YNFKEQ.

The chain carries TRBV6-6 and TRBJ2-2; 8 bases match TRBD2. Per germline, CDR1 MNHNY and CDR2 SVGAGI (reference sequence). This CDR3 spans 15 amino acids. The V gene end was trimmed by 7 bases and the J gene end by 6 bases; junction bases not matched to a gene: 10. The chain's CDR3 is CASTKRESLAGELFF. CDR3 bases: TGTGCCAGCACCAAGCGGGAGTCGTTAGCCGGGGAGCTGTTTTTT.

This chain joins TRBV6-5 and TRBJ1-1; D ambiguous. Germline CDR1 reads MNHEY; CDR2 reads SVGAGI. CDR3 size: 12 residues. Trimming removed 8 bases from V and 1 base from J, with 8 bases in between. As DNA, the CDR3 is TGTGCCAGCTCCCGGTGGAACACTGAAGCTTTCTTT. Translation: CASSRWNTEAFF.

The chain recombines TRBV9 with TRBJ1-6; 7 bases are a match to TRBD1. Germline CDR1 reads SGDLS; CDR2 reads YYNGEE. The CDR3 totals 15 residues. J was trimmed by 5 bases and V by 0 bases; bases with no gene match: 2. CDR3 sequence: CASSVGDRNNSPLHF. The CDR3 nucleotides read TGTGCCAGCAGCGTAGGGGACAGAAATAATTCACCCCTCCACTTT. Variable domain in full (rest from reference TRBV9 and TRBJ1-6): DSGVTQTPKHLITATGQRVTLRCSPRSGDLSVYWYQQSLDQGLQFLIQYYNGEERAKGNILERFSAQQFPDLHSELNLSSLELGDSALYFCASSVGDRNNSPLHFGNGTRLTVT.

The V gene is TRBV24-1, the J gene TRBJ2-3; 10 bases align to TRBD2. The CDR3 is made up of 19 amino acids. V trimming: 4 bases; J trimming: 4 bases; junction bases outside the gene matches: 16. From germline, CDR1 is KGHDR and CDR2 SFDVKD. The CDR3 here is CATSEPYSPSGSGADTQYF. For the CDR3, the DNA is TGTGCCACCAGTGAACCATACTCGCCTAGCGGGAGTGGGGCAGATACGCAGTATTTT.

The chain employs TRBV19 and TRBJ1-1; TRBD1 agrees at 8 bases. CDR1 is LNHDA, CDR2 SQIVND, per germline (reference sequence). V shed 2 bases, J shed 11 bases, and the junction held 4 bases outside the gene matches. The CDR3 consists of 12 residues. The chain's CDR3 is CASSIRTGRAFF. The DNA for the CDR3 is TGTGCCAGTAGTATACGGACAGGGCGGGCTTTCTTT.

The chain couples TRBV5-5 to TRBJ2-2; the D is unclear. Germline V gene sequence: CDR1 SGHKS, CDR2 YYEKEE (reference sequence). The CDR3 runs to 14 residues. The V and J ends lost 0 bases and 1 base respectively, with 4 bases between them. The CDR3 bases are TGTGCCAGCAGCTTGGACTTGAACACCGGGGAGCTGTTTTTT. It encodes CASSLDLNTGELFF.